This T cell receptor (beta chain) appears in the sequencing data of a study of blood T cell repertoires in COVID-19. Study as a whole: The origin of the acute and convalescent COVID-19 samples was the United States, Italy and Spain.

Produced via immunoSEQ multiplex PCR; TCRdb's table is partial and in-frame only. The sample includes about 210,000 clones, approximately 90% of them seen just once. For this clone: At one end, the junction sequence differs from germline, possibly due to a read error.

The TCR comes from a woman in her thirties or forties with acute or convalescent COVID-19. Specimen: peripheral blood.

The CDR3 DNA reads as TGTGCCAGCAGTAGCGGACAGATCCAGAACACTGAAGCTTTCTTT. It translates to CASSSGQIQNTEAFF. The V call is TRBV19, the J call TRBJ1-1; D perhaps matches TRBD1 (6 bases). Germline V lookup: CDR1 LNHDA, CDR2 SQIVND (reference sequence). CDR3 size: 15 residues.